One and the same sample provided the 27 T cell receptor beta chains below, sequenced in a study of blood T cell repertoires in COVID-19. Data came from immunoSEQ multiplex PCR; TCRdb stores just in-frame clones and leaves some out. The repertoire holds more than 50,000 clones, around nine tenths seen once, with more than 15% in the top ten. Sequencing input: peripheral blood. The receptors were gathered from a man aged 80 or over with acute or convalescent COVID-19.

The chain employs TRBV9 and TRBJ2-3; 8 positions match TRBD1. Trimming cost V 0 bases and J 2 bases; bases outside gene matches: 8. Germline loops: CDR1 SGDLS, CDR2 YYNGEE. The CDR3 sequence is 17 residues long. The CDR3 spells CASSVEHGTGNTDTQYF. The CDR3 DNA is TGTGCCAGCAGCGTAGAACACGGGACAGGCAACACAGATACGCAGTATTTT.

Turning to this clone: Its ends do not fully match the called genes, so a read error is possible. The rearrangement links TRBV7-7 to TRBJ2-2; a weak D match, TRBD1 (5 bases). Germline CDR1 and CDR2: SSHAT and FNYEAQ (reference sequence). CDR3 length equals 17 residues. CDR3: CASSLLGRQGNTGELFF. The CDR3 DNA reads TGTGCTAGCAGCTTATTGGGGCGTCAGGGGAACACCGGGGAGCTGTTTTTT. Complete variable domain (other parts from reference TRBV7-7 and TRBJ2-2): GAGVSQSPRYKVTKRGQDVTLRCDPISSHATLYWYQQALGQGPEFLTYFNYEAQPDKSGLPSDRFSAERPEGSISTLTIQRTEQRDSAMYRCASSLLGRQGNTGELFFGEGSRLTVL.

This chain uses TRBV28 with TRBJ2-7; a possible D gene is TRBD1 (6 bases). Germline-derived CDR1 and CDR2 are MDHEN and SYDVKM. CDR3 length: 15 amino acids. V lost 6 bases and J lost 1, with 16 bases in between. In nucleotides, the CDR3 is TGTGCCAGCAGCTTCCAGGGGCCCTATTCCTACGAGCAGTACTTC. It translates to CASSFQGPYSYEQYF.

The sample holds one count of this clone. The rearrangement links TRBV2 to TRBJ1-5; the D is unclear. Germline CDR1 reads SNHLY; CDR2 reads FYNNEI. The CDR3 consists of 11 residues. V was trimmed by 3 bases and J by 10 bases, leaving 7 bases between them. CDR3 in amino acids: CASSDGPPQHF. The CDR3 nucleotides read TGTGCCAGCAGTGACGGTCCCCCCCAGCATTTT.

The chain is built from TRBV12-3 or TRBV12-4 and TRBJ2-1; 7 bases are a match to TRBD1. The CDR3 covers 12 residues. V was pared by 5 bases and J by 12 bases, with 7 bases of the junction left unmatched. The CDR3 loop reads CASSQLTGMQFF. The DNA of the CDR3 is TGTGCCAGCAGTCAATTGACAGGGATGCAGTTCTTC.

The chain recombines TRBV30 with TRBJ1-5, with a weak D call TRBD1 (6 bases). V was shortened by 1 base and J by 1 base, with 14 bases between the two germline ends. CDR3 length: 16 amino acids. Per germline, CDR1 GTSNPN and CDR2 SVGIG (reference sequence). Here the CDR3 DNA reads TGTGCCTGGAGTGGCCTAGGGGGGGTGAGCAATCAGCCCCAGCATTTT. Translated, it gives CAWSGLGGVSNQPQHF.

This clone occurred once. This chain links TRBV15 with TRBJ1-4; possible D gene TRBD1, 5 bases. CDR3 length: 14 residues. V lost 1 base and J lost 7, with 10 bases in between. Germline values: CDR1 LNHNV, CDR2 YYDKDF (reference sequence). DNA for the CDR3: TGTGCCACCAGCAGAGGCCAGGGAAGTGAAAAACTGTTTTTT. Its translation is CATSRGQGSEKLFF.

The CDR3, as DNA: TGTGCCAGCAGCCCGTCCACAGGGGCGCCCTACGAGCAGTACTTC. It yields the protein CASSPSTGAPYEQYF. This chain connects TRBV5-5 to TRBJ2-7; 7 nucleotides align to TRBD1. The CDR3 is 15 residues long. The germline gives CDR1 SGHKS, CDR2 YYEKEE (reference sequence). With 4 bases clipped from V and 2 bases from J, the junction kept 9 bases outside the gene matches.

The chain recombines TRBV10-3 with TRBJ1-3, with D perhaps TRBD1 (5 bases). CDR1 and CDR2 from the germline V gene are ENHRY and SYGVKD. V lost 9 bases and J 0 bases, leaving 9 bases between the germline ends. The CDR3 consists of 13 residues. CDR3 sequence (DNA): TGTGCCATTCTAGGGGCCTCTGGAAACACCATATATTTT. Translation: CAILGASGNTIYF.

The gene calls are TRBV12-3 or TRBV12-4 and TRBJ2-5; TRBD1 aligns across 9 bases. The CDR3 is 13 residues long. Trimming removed 10 bases from V and 4 bases from J; junction bases left unmatched: 7. The CDR3 sequence is CATQDRGRETQYF. Written as DNA, the CDR3 is TGTGCCACCCAGGACAGGGGTCGAGAGACCCAGTACTTC.

The chain carries TRBV28 and TRBJ2-3, with 9 bases fitting TRBD2. V lost 5 bases and J lost 3; bases outside the gene matches: 3. In germline, CDR1 is MDHEN, CDR2 SYDVKM. The CDR3 consists of 14 residues. The CDR3 protein is CASSSGGQTDTQYF. The CDR3 DNA reads TGTGCCAGCAGTAGCGGGGGGCAAACAGATACGCAGTATTTT.

This chain joins TRBV18 and TRBJ2-7; 11 bases are a match to TRBD2. CDR1 and CDR2 (germline): KGHSH, LQKENI. The CDR3 has 15 amino acids. With V trimmed by 4 bases and J by 2 bases, 4 bases remained unmatched. The CDR3 DNA follows: TGTGCCAGCTCACTTAGCGGGAGGGAACCCTACGAGCAGTACTTC. Translated, it gives CASSLSGREPYEQYF.

The V and J genes are TRBV6-6 and TRBJ1-1, with TRBD1 as a possible D gene (5 bases). The CDR3 length is 12 residues. Germline V gene data show CDR1 as MNHNY and CDR2 as SVGAGI (reference sequence). V was pared by 11 bases and J by 1 base, with 11 bases between. DNA of the CDR3: TGTGCCGCGGGACGGACGAACACTGAAGCTTTCTTT. Translated: CAAGRTNTEAFF.

The chain carries TRBV19 and TRBJ1-1, with 7 bases identical to TRBD1. The CDR3 has 14 amino acids. The V segment lost 5 bases and the J segment 0 bases; nucleotides outside the gene matches: 3. Looked up from germline, CDR1 is LNHDA and CDR2 is SQIVND (reference sequence). The CDR3 protein is CASSRTGVNTEAFF. CDR3 bases: TGTGCCAGTAGTCGAACAGGGGTGAACACTGAAGCTTTCTTT.

This clone was observed a handful of times. The rearrangement uses TRBV9 and TRBJ2-7; D might be TRBD1 (5 bases). CDR1 is SGDLS and CDR2 is YYNGEE in the germline V gene. V was clipped by 4 bases and J by 6 bases, with 14 bases between them. CDR3 length: 13 amino acids. The CDR3 bases are TGTGCCAGCAGCTTTAGGGGTTCGGGCGAGCAGTACTTC. Translating it yields CASSFRGSGEQYF.

The chain couples TRBV27 to TRBJ2-3; TRBD1 agrees at 8 bases. V gave up 0 bases and J gave up 12 bases; unmatched junction bases: 8. This CDR3 comprises 14 residues. Germline V gives CDR1 MNHEY, CDR2 SMNVEV (reference sequence). The DNA for the CDR3 is TGTGCCAGCAGTTTATCCGGAACTGGGACAGGCCAGTATTTT. It translates to CASSLSGTGTGQYF.

CDR3 region: CASSLDGGGVPYEQYF. The DNA for the CDR3 is TGTGCCAGCAGCTTAGATGGCGGGGGGGTCCCCTACGAGCAGTACTTC. V is TRBV7-2 and J is TRBJ2-7; 9 nucleotides align to TRBD2. This CDR3 has 16 residues. Trimming cost V 1 base and J 2 bases; bases outside gene matches: 6. Germline values: CDR1 SGHTA, CDR2 FQGNSA.

The V call is TRBV3-1 (or the pseudogene TRBV3-2), the J call TRBJ2-5; 7 nucleotides match TRBD2. Germline V gives CDR1 LGHDT, CDR2 YNNKEL (reference sequence). V lost 5 bases, J lost 10 bases, and 4 bases stayed unmatched. CDR3 length equals 11 residues. CDR3 sequence (DNA): TGTGCCAGCAGCGTCCGGGGGGACCAGTACTTC. This translates into CASSVRGDQYF.

The chain carries TRBV10-2 and TRBJ2-7; D unclear. In germline, CDR1 is WSHSY, CDR2 SAAADI. The CDR3 has 12 residues. Trimming shortened V by 2 bases and J by 6 bases, and 8 bases separated the two germline ends. CDR3 DNA sequence: TGCGCCAGCAGTGAGACAAGAGGCGAGCAGTACTTC. Encoded protein: CASSETRGEQYF.

This clone was found a few times. The V call is TRBV10-3, the J call TRBJ2-1; 9 bases are a match to TRBD2. V was clipped by 10 bases and J by 7 bases; unmatched bases: 8. Germline V gene data show CDR1 as ENHRY and CDR2 as SYGVKD. The length of the CDR3 is 13 residues. The CDR3 is CATDSGGQNEQFF. CDR3 coding DNA: TGTGCCACCGATAGCGGGGGCCAAAATGAGCAGTTCTTC.

This sequence joins TRBV6-5 and TRBJ1-6; D gene ambiguous. Germline V gene sequence: CDR1 MNHEY, CDR2 SVGAGI. Trimming removed 10 bases at V and 8 bases at J, with 18 bases between. The CDR3 has 14 amino acids. The CDR3: CATTGRGSDSPLHF. CDR3 sequence (DNA): TGTGCCACCACCGGTAGAGGGTCCGATTCACCCCTCCACTTT.

V and J are TRBV19 and TRBJ1-5; D not certain. Trimming pared 8 bases from V and 0 bases from J, leaving 23 bases between. CDR1 and CDR2 from the germline V gene are LNHDA and SQIVND (reference sequence). The CDR3 is 18 residues long. The CDR3: CASPVEETFLYSNQPQHF. The CDR3 region has the DNA TGTGCCAGTCCGGTTGAAGAAACCTTTCTTTATAGCAATCAGCCCCAGCATTTT.

The chain joins TRBV2 to TRBJ1-6, with 9 bases matching TRBD1. The CDR3 has 13 residues. The germline V gene has CDR1 SNHLY and CDR2 FYNNEI. Germline trimming cut 7 bases from V and 8 bases from J; bases unmatched to any gene: 3. The DNA for the CDR3 is TGTGCCAGCAAGGGACAGGGTGATTCACCCCTCCACTTT. Residues: CASKGQGDSPLHF. Supplemented by reference TRBV2 and TRBJ1-6, the full variable domain reads EPEVTQTPSHQVTQMGQEVILRCVPISNHLYFYWYRQILGQKVEFLVSFYNNEISEKSEIFDDQFSVERPDGSNFTLKIRSTKLEDSAMYFCASKGQGDSPLHFGNGTRLTVT.

The chain joins TRBV29-1 to TRBJ1-4; D is possibly TRBD1 (5 bases). Trimming pared 7 bases from V and 8 bases from J, leaving 20 bases between. The CDR3 extends over 14 amino acids. Germline lookup yields CDR1 SQVTM and CDR2 ANQGSEA. The CDR3 bases are TGCAGCGCAAGAAGCAAAGACAGTGTGGAAAAACTGTTTTTT. Protein product: CSARSKDSVEKLFF.

In nucleotides, the CDR3 is TGTGCCTGGAGTTTCAGGGGATACAATGAGCAGTTCTTC. Amino acid sequence: CAWSFRGYNEQFF. This chain connects TRBV30 to TRBJ2-1; a weak D match, TRBD1 (6 bases). CDR1 is GTSNPN and CDR2 is SVGIG in the germline V gene (reference sequence). CDR3 length equals 13 residues. Trimming removed 2 bases from V and 4 bases from J, with 9 bases in between. The full variable domain, its missing parts supplied by reference TRBV30 and TRBJ2-1, is SQTIHQWPATLVQPVGSPLSLECTVEGTSNPNLYWYRQAAGRGLQLLFYSVGIGQISSEVPQNLSASRPQDRQFILSSKKLLLSDSGFYLCAWSFRGYNEQFFGPGTRLTVL.

In this sample, this clone turned up a few times. This sequence joins TRBV27 and TRBJ1-1; D is unclear. Between the trimmed V and J ends, which lost 5 bases and 0 bases, there was a span of 7 bases. CDR1 and CDR2 (germline): MNHEY, SMNVEV (reference sequence). CDR3 length: 13 amino acids. The CDR3 loop reads CASSVIMNTEAFF. The CDR3 DNA reads TGTGCCAGCAGTGTCATCATGAACACTGAAGCTTTCTTT.

The V and J genes are TRBV9 and TRBJ2-2, with 7 bases lining up with TRBD1. The CDR3 extends over 15 amino acids. J lost 5 bases, V lost 3 bases, and 7 bases had no gene match. Per the germline V gene, CDR1 is SGDLS and CDR2 is YYNGEE. In DNA form, the CDR3 reads TGTGCCAGCAGCGCTCAGGGGGTCCGGACCGGGGAGCTGTTTTTT. Its protein product is CASSAQGVRTGELFF. Filled out from reference TRBV9 and TRBJ2-2, the complete variable domain reads DSGVTQTPKHLITATGQRVTLRCSPRSGDLSVYWYQQSLDQGLQFLIQYYNGEERAKGNILERFSAQQFPDLHSELNLSSLELGDSALYFCASSAQGVRTGELFFGEGSRLTVL.